This T cell receptor (beta chain) came from a study of blood T cell repertoires in COVID-19. Study background: Both acute and convalescent COVID-19 samples were obtained from the United States, Italy and Spain.

Unmatched junction bases numbered 4, after V lost 5 bases and J lost 0 bases. Germline values: CDR1 SGHRS, CDR2 YFSETQ. The CDR3 runs to 14 residues. Original processing notes: Reference gene primer amplification gave estimated nucleated cell counts. The assay was immunoSEQ multiplex PCR, and TCRdb's table has in-frame clones only and misses some. D and trimming were read from the DNA, whereas the V and J calls and clone size are those reported in that table. The top ten hold 1.5% to 2% of the sample, which has 95,000 to 120,000 clones, 70% to 85% seen once. The gene calls are TRBV5-1 and TRBJ1-2; 7 bases line up with TRBD1. Material: peripheral blood. The receptor comes from a woman in her thirties or forties with acute or convalescent COVID-19. The CDR3 protein is CASSRGQTNYGYTF. As DNA, the CDR3 is TGCGCCAGCAGTAGGGGGCAAACTAACTATGGCTACACCTTC.